These T cell receptor beta chains were read from a single sample in a study of CD8+ T cells in alopecia areata. TCRdb's copy holds only in-frame clones and misses some; the assay was immunoSEQ multiplex PCR. The profile shows 110,000 or so clones, 35% to 40% of them singletons. Sequenced material: CD4+ T cells sorted from blood. Receptor source: a human donor with alopecia areata. The CDR3 runs from the conserved cysteine through the conserved F or W. A D gene is named only where the DNA matches it firmly. Size values are once, few and many counts, or a class for expanded clones, and some rows have none.

TRBJ1-2,few,TRBV27,.,TGTGCCAGCACCCAGGGTGGCTACACCTTC,CASTQGGYTF
TRBJ1-1,few,TRBV29-1,TRBD1,TGCAGCGTACAGAAACAGGGGCCGGGAACTGAAGCTTTCTTT,CSVQKQGPGTEAFF
TRBJ2-7,.,TRBV30,.,TGTGCCTGGAATAGGGACTACGAGCAGTACTTC,CAWNRDYEQYF
TRBJ2-5,few,TRBV2,.,TGTGCCAGCAGTGCCTTAGGGGCGATGGAGACCCAGTACTTC,CASSALGAMETQYF
TRBJ2-1,.,TRBV6-5,.,TGTGCCAGCAAGACAGGGACTCACAATGAGCAGTTCTTC,CASKTGTHNEQFF
TRBJ2-5,.,TRBV28,.,TGTGCCATCCAGGCGAGGGAGACCCAGTACTTC,CAIQARETQYF
TRBJ1-1,.,TRBV30,.,TGTGCCTGGACGGAGGACAGTCGGTACACTGAAGCTTTCTTT,CAWTEDSRYTEAFF
TRBJ2-3,few,TRBV29-1,.,TGCAGCGTTGACATGGTAGGCCGCACAGATACGCAGTATTTT,CSVDMVGRTDTQYF
TRBJ1-2,.,TRBV11-2,.,TGTGCCAGCAGCACCTACAGGGCCGGCTACACCTTC,CASSTYRAGYTF
TRBJ2-7,.,TRBV7-9,.,TGTGCCAGCAGCACGACCCCCGGACAGACCTCCTACGAGCAGTACTTC,CASSTTPGQTSYEQYF
TRBJ2-5,few,TRBV7-2,.,TGTGCCAGCAGCTTGACCGGGTTACAAGAGACCCAGTACTTC,CASSLTGLQETQYF
TRBJ2-1,once,TRBV9,TRBD2,TGTGCCGGGATTTGCGCGGGGGGTTACAATGAGCAGTTCTTC,CAGICAGGYNEQFF
TRBJ1-1,few,TRBV29-1,.,TGCAGCGTTGACAGGGATCCTGAAGCTTTCTTT,CSVDRDPEAFF
TRBJ2-1,few,TRBV7-2,TRBD2,TGTGCCAGCAGCGCGGGACAGACCCTAGCGGGGCCTGAGCAGTTCTTC,CASSAGQTLAGPEQFF
TRBJ2-7,.,TRBV7-3,.,TGTGCCAGCAGCTTATCGGCACTCAACTACGAGCAGTACTTC,CASSLSALNYEQYF
TRBJ1-2,.,TRBV5-6,.,TGTGCCAGCAGCGGATCCGGGACATCGAACTATGGCTACACCTTC,CASSGSGTSNYGYTF
TRBJ2-7,few,TRBV27,.,TGTGCCAGCAGTTTAAAGGGGATAGGGCCCTACGAGCAGTACTTC,CASSLKGIGPYEQYF
TRBJ2-1,few,TRBV7-2,.,TGTGCCAGCAGCTTAATGGAGTTCGGTTTTTCCAATGAGCAGTTCTTC,CASSLMEFGFSNEQFF
TRBJ2-3,few,TRBV18,.,TGTGCCAGCTCTCCCCTAGGAACAGATACGCAGTATTTT,CASSPLGTDTQYF
TRBJ2-2,few,TRBV5-4,TRBD2,TGTGCCAGCAGCCGCGGGGGAGGCACCGGGGAGCTGTTTTTT,CASSRGGGTGELFF
TRBJ2-5,.,TRBV2,.,TGTGCCAGCAACCCCTTCGAGGGCCGGATGCAAGAGACCCAGTACTTC,CASNPFEGRMQETQYF
TRBJ1-2,.,TRBV29-1,TRBD1,TGCAGCGTTGCAAGCGGGACAGGGGGCTATGGCTACACCTTC,CSVASGTGGYGYTF
TRBJ2-5,.,TRBV30,.,TGTGCCTGGGACGTACAGGGTCAAGAGACCCAGTACTTC,CAWDVQGQETQYF
TRBJ2-4,.,TRBV4-1,.,TGCGCCAGCAGCCACCAGGGACGGGAAAACATTCAGTACTTC,CASSHQGRENIQYF
TRBJ2-7,few,TRBV30,.,TGTGCCTGGAGTGGGACGTCGAGCTCCTACGAGCAGTACTTC,CAWSGTSSSYEQYF
TRBJ1-1,.,TRBV20-1,.,TGCAGTGCTAGCCGGAACACTGAAGCTTTCTTT,CSASRNTEAFF
TRBJ2-3,few,TRBV29-1,.,TGCAGCGTCAGACCCAGGGTAATCGGCACAGATACGCAGTATTTT,CSVRPRVIGTDTQYF
TRBJ2-3,.,TRBV29-1,.,TGCAGCGTTAGGGGGAGGTACACAGATACGCAGTATTTT,CSVRGRYTDTQYF
TRBJ2-3,.,TRBV9,.,TGTGCCAGCAGCGTAGGAAGACTAGGGTACACAGATACGCAGTATTTT,CASSVGRLGYTDTQYF
TRBJ1-1,.,TRBV20-1,.,TGCAGTGCTGGGGAAAACACTGAAGCTTTCTTT,CSAGENTEAFF
TRBJ2-1,.,TRBV28,TRBD1,TGTGCCAGCAGTTTTCTTGGACAGGGGAGCAATGAGCAGTTCTTC,CASSFLGQGSNEQFF
TRBJ2-7,.,TRBV5-1,.,TGCGCCAGCAGCCCCTCCCCGGGGGACTCCTACGAGCAGTACTTC,CASSPSPGDSYEQYF
TRBJ2-1,.,TRBV18,TRBD2,TGTGCCAGCTCACCACCGTCTAGCGGGATGGGCAATGAGCAGTTCTTC,CASSPPSSGMGNEQFF
TRBJ1-1,.,TRBV5-1,.,TGCGCCAGCAGCTTCGGGGAAACGAACACTGAAGCTTTCTTT,CASSFGETNTEAFF
TRBJ2-3,.,TRBV7-9,.,TGTGCCAGCAGCCCCCCCGGAGATACGCAGTATTTT,CASSPPGDTQYF
TRBJ2-3,.,TRBV11-2,TRBD2,TGTGCCAGCAGACCCGTCCGGACTAGAGGTTTCGCAGATACGCAGTATTTT,CASRPVRTRGFADTQYF
TRBJ2-7,.,TRBV30,TRBD2,TGTGCCTGGAGTGACCCGGGACTAGCGGGGGAGCAGTACTTC,CAWSDPGLAGEQYF
TRBJ1-4,few,TRBV29-1,.,TGCAGCGCCTCGCCTTTTTACCCTCTAAATGAAAAACTGTTTTTT,CSASPFYPLNEKLFF
TRBJ1-2,.,TRBV20-1,.,TGCAGTGGGAGGGGGGATGGCTACACCTTC,CSGRGDGYTF
TRBJ1-5,.,TRBV28,.,TGTGCCAGCAGCTCCCCGGCCGGCAATCAGCCCCAGCATTTT,CASSSPAGNQPQHF
TRBJ1-1,.,TRBV7-3,.,TGTGCCAGCAGCCACACTGAAGCTTTCTTT,CASSHTEAFF
TRBJ2-7,.,TRBV29-1,.,TGCAGCGTCCGATGGGGCAGGGGTTACGAGCAGTACTTC,CSVRWGRGYEQYF
TRBJ2-3,.,TRBV30,TRBD2,TGTGCCTGGAGTGTAGCGGGGAGCACAGATACGCAGTATTTT,CAWSVAGSTDTQYF
TRBJ2-1,.,TRBV29-1,TRBD2,TGCAGCGTTGGACTAGCGATAAGCTCCTACAATGAGCAGTTCTTC,CSVGLAISSYNEQFF
TRBJ1-2,.,TRBV30,.,TGTGCCTTCTCCACAGGGACCTTCGGGTATGGCTACACCTTC,CAFSTGTFGYGYTF
TRBJ1-2,.,TRBV30,TRBD1,TGTGCCTGGAGTTGGGGACAGACTAACTATGGCTACACCTTC,CAWSWGQTNYGYTF
TRBJ2-3,few,TRBV28,.,TGTGCCAGCAGTTTAGTACAGGGGAGGTCAGATACGCAGTATTTT,CASSLVQGRSDTQYF
TRBJ1-1,few,TRBV7-9,.,TGTGCCAGCACCCCCCGGGGGGCCAGTGAAGCTTTCTTT,CASTPRGASEAFF
TRBJ2-6,.,TRBV5-4,.,TGTGCCAGCAGCTCGGGGGCCCCGGGCTCTGGGGCCAACGTCCTGACTTTC,CASSSGAPGSGANVLTF
TRBJ2-5,.,TRBV7-9,.,TGTGCCAGCAGCTTATGGGGGGAAGAGACCCAGTACTTC,CASSLWGEETQYF
TRBJ2-4,.,TRBV5-1,.,TGCGCCAGCAGCCCGGGGGGCGTTCGAGACATTCAGTACTTC,CASSPGGVRDIQYF
TRBJ2-7,.,TRBV29-1,.,TGCAGCGTTGTGGATCTCCGAAGATCCCACGAGCAGTACTTC,CSVVDLRRSHEQYF
TRBJ1-2,.,TRBV28,.,TGTGCCAGCGGCGAGGGTCCAAGGTCCTATGGCTACACCTTC,CASGEGPRSYGYTF